One sample yielded the 22 T cell receptor beta chains listed below, sequenced in a study of cytomegalovirus exposure and HLA in healthy donors. Primers included in the PCR were 60 Vbeta and 13 Jbeta primers. The method was immunoSEQ multiplex PCR; TCRdb's version includes in-frame clones alone and lacks a portion of them. The sample has under 65,000 clones; the top ten hold about 4%. Sequenced sample: PBMCs. These receptors all come from a young woman in good health and CMV-seronegative.

The chain carries TRBV30 and TRBJ2-3; the D gene is possibly TRBD2 (5 bases). Trimming left V 0 bases short and J 1 base short, with 14 bases between. Germline V gene data show CDR1 as GTSNPN and CDR2 as SVGIG (reference sequence). The CDR3 is 16 residues long. CDR3 in amino acids: CAWSVLGVPGTDTQYF. CDR3 DNA: TGTGCCTGGAGTGTTCTCGGGGTCCCTGGCACAGATACGCAGTATTTT.

The chain combines TRBV18 with TRBJ1-5; D gene ambiguous. This CDR3 has 15 amino acids. Trimming left V 2 bases short and J 3 bases short, with 11 bases between. The germline V gene has CDR1 KGHSH and CDR2 LQKENI. CDR3 coding DNA: TGTGCCAGCTCACCAGAAGATGCCTACAATCAGCCCCAGCATTTT. This gives the protein CASSPEDAYNQPQHF.

V gene TRBV5-6 combines with J gene TRBJ2-7, with TRBD2 matching 7 bases. The CDR3 extends over 14 amino acids. Losses at the gene ends were 3 bases for V and 3 bases for J; bases not matched to a gene: 6. CDR1 and CDR2 from the germline V gene are SGHDT and YYEEEE. The CDR3: CASSSLGGGYEQYF. The CDR3 bases are TGTGCCAGCAGCTCGCTGGGGGGGGGCTACGAGCAGTACTTC. Complete variable domain (other parts from reference TRBV5-6 and TRBJ2-7): DAGVTQSPTHLIKTRGQQVTLRCSPKSGHDTVSWYQQALGQGPQFIFQYYEEEERQRGNFPDRFSGHQFPNYSSELNVNALLLGDSALYLCASSSLGGGYEQYFGPGTRLTVT.

The chain links TRBV9 to TRBJ1-2, with a tentative D call TRBD1 (5 bases). With 4 bases removed from V and 8 bases from J, the gap between germline ends came to 18 bases. The germline V gene encodes CDR1 SGDLS and CDR2 YYNGEE. The CDR3 is made up of 14 amino acids. This chain's CDR3 is CASSLSSGGVGYTF. The CDR3 bases are TGTGCCAGCAGCCTCTCGTCCGGGGGGGTGGGCTACACCTTC.

J is TRBJ1-5 and V is TRBV7-3, with D maybe TRBD1 (5 bases). Germline-derived CDR1 and CDR2 are SGHTA and FQGTGA. The CDR3 extends over 13 amino acids. The germline V and J ends were trimmed by 3 bases and 9 bases, with 12 bases remaining between them. The CDR3 here is CASSLTVQSPQHF. DNA of the CDR3: TGTGCCAGCAGCTTGACAGTCCAATCGCCCCAGCATTTT. Using reference TRBV7-3 and TRBJ1-5 for the parts outside the CDR3, the full variable domain is GAGVSQTPSNKVTEKGKYVELRCDPISGHTALYWYRQSLGQGPEFLIYFQGTGAADDSGLPNDRFFAVRPEGSVSTLKIQRTERGDSAVYLCASSLTVQSPQHFGDGTRLSIL.

The rearrangement uses TRBV10-3 and TRBJ1-2; no clear D. CDR3 length: 13 residues. The germline CDR1 and CDR2 sequences are ENHRY and SYGVKD. Trimming took 3 bases from V and 4 from J, leaving 9 bases between them. CDR3 sequence reads: CAISDGTSYGYTF. In DNA form, the CDR3 reads TGTGCCATCAGTGATGGTACAAGCTATGGCTACACCTTC.

The rearrangement joins TRBV29-1 to TRBJ1-1, with no clear D. From germline, CDR1 is SQVTM and CDR2 ANQGSEA. The V and J ends lost 5 bases and 0 bases respectively, with 10 bases between them. The CDR3 runs 13 residues. The CDR3, as DNA: TGCAGCGTTTGTAACATCATGAACACTGAAGCTTTCTTT. As protein: CSVCNIMNTEAFF.

This rearrangement joins TRBV2 to TRBJ2-7, with 8 bases identical to TRBD1. Germline trimming cut 5 bases from V and 2 bases from J; bases unmatched to any gene: 8. The CDR3 runs to 15 residues. Germline CDR1 reads SNHLY; CDR2 reads FYNNEI. CDR3 amino acids: CASSNRDRSPYEQYF. In DNA form, the CDR3 reads TGTGCCAGCAGTAACCGGGACAGGAGCCCCTACGAGCAGTACTTC.

Regarding this clone: A junction end diverges from the germline sequence, so it may reflect a read error. The gene calls are TRBV7-7 and TRBJ2-7, with 8 bases lining up with TRBD2. CDR1 and CDR2 (germline): SSHAT, FNYEAQ (reference sequence). The CDR3 length is 16 residues. CDR3 in DNA: TGTGCTAGCAGCCCAAAGTATCCAGCGGGAGTCTATGAGCAGTACTTC. Translation: CASSPKYPAGVYEQYF.

The rearrangement uses TRBV13 and TRBJ2-1; 9 positions agree with TRBD2. V lost 5 bases and J lost 4; bases outside the gene matches: 9. The CDR3 length is 16 residues. Germline V gene sequence: CDR1 PRHDT, CDR2 FYEKMQ (reference sequence). CDR3 in DNA: TGTGCCAGCAGCGGCAGAAGCGGGGGGCCATACAATGAGCAGTTCTTC. This sequence encodes CASSGRSGGPYNEQFF.

The chain carries TRBV6-6 and TRBJ1-5, with 7 bases identical to TRBD1. This CDR3 region has 15 residues. Germline CDR1 MNHNY, CDR2 SVGAGI (reference sequence). V lost 4 bases to trimming and J lost 1 base; unmatched junction nucleotides: 4. CDR3 DNA sequence: TGTGCCAGCAGTTTTGGACAGGCAAGCAATCAGCCCCAGCATTTT. Protein product: CASSFGQASNQPQHF.

V is TRBV25-1 and J is TRBJ1-1; D is ambiguous. V shed 5 bases and J shed 4 bases, with 11 bases lying between them. Looked up from germline, CDR1 is MGHDK and CDR2 is SYGVNS. The CDR3 has 13 residues. CDR3 coding DNA: TGTGCCAGCAGTCGGGTCCTGGGCACTGAAGCTTTCTTT. Protein product: CASSRVLGTEAFF.

The CDR3 reads CASTSSSSTSYEQYF. Written as DNA, the CDR3 is TGTGCCAGCACTAGTTCTTCCTCCACCTCCTACGAGCAGTACTTC. The chain combines TRBV6-1 with TRBJ2-7, with no clear D. The V gene's germline CDR1 is MNHNS and CDR2 SASEGT. CDR3 length equals 15 residues. Trimming stripped 7 bases from V and 0 bases from J, with 16 bases between.

The J gene is TRBJ1-2, the V gene TRBV6-1; a possible D gene is TRBD1 (6 bases). Trimming took 3 bases from V and 8 from J, leaving 13 bases between them. The germline gives CDR1 MNHNS, CDR2 SASEGT. The CDR3 runs 13 residues. DNA for the CDR3: TGTGCCAGCAGTGATATTACAGGGTCCGGCTACACCTTC. It yields the protein CASSDITGSGYTF.

V and J are TRBV5-1 and TRBJ2-1; TRBD1 matches 9 bases. Trimming took 3 bases from V and 8 from J; bases not matched to a gene: 18. This CDR3 has 18 residues. From germline, CDR1 is SGHRS and CDR2 YFSETQ. CDR3 protein: CASSWGPSFTDRGYEQFF. Written as DNA, the CDR3 is TGCGCCAGCAGCTGGGGCCCCTCTTTTACGGACAGGGGCTATGAGCAGTTCTTC.

The chain combines TRBV13 with TRBJ2-7; 10 positions agree with TRBD1. Germline assignment: CDR1 PRHDT and CDR2 FYEKMQ (reference sequence). Unmatched junction bases numbered 10, after V lost 5 bases and J lost 3 bases. The CDR3 runs 16 residues. In DNA form, the CDR3 reads TGTGCCAGCAGCAGTCGTGGGGACAGGGGTTTCTACGAGCAGTACTTC. This translates into CASSSRGDRGFYEQYF. Full variable domain (missing parts from reference TRBV13 and TRBJ2-7): AAGVIQSPRHLIKEKRETATLKCYPIPRHDTVYWYQQGPGQDPQFLISFYEKMQSDKGSIPDRFSAQQFSDYHSELNMSSLELGDSALYFCASSSRGDRGFYEQYFGPGTRLTVT.

The V gene is TRBV9, the J gene TRBJ2-7, with TRBD2 matching 7 bases. The CDR3 consists of 15 residues. V trimming: 0 bases; J trimming: 5 bases; junction bases outside the gene matches: 8. The germline CDR1 and CDR2 sequences are SGDLS and YYNGEE. This chain's CDR3 is CASSVGGAGVDEQYF. The DNA for the CDR3 is TGTGCCAGCAGCGTAGGGGGCGCGGGAGTTGACGAGCAGTACTTC. Variable domain in full (rest from reference TRBV9 and TRBJ2-7): DSGVTQTPKHLITATGQRVTLRCSPRSGDLSVYWYQQSLDQGLQFLIQYYNGEERAKGNILERFSAQQFPDLHSELNLSSLELGDSALYFCASSVGGAGVDEQYFGPGTRLTVT.

The J gene is TRBJ2-3, the V gene TRBV7-3, with TRBD2 identical over 12 bases. V was clipped by 0 bases and J by 9 bases; unmatched bases: 13. Germline V gene sequence: CDR1 SGHTA, CDR2 FQGTGA. This CDR3 spans 18 amino acids. The CDR3: CASSLTPLLAGGRGTQYF. DNA for the CDR3: TGTGCCAGCAGCTTAACCCCCCTACTAGCGGGGGGTCGGGGGACGCAGTATTTT. Drawing the rest from reference TRBV7-3 and TRBJ2-3, the complete variable domain is GAGVSQTPSNKVTEKGKYVELRCDPISGHTALYWYRQSLGQGPEFLIYFQGTGAADDSGLPNDRFFAVRPEGSVSTLKIQRTERGDSAVYLCASSLTPLLAGGRGTQYFGPGTRLTVL.

On this clone: A junction end diverges from the germline sequence, so it may reflect a read error. CDR3 region: CAWSANQGGQPRHF. The CDR3 DNA reads TGTGCCTGGAGTGCAAACCAGGGTGGTCAGCCCCGGCATTTT. This rearrangement joins TRBV30 to TRBJ1-5, with D possibly matching TRBD1 (5 bases). The length of the CDR3 is 14 residues. Germline CDR1 reads GTSNPN; CDR2 reads SVGIG (reference sequence). The whole variable domain, filled in from reference TRBV30 and TRBJ1-5, reads SQTIHQWPATLVQPVGSPLSLECTVEGTSNPNLYWYRQAAGRGLQLLFYSVGIGQISSEVPQNLSASRPQDRQFILSSKKLLLSDSGFYLCAWSANQGGQPRHFGDGTRLSIL.

V usage is TRBV6-6 and J usage is TRBJ2-7, with 9 nucleotides matching TRBD2. The CDR3 length is 16 residues. The ends lost 5 bases at V and 3 bases at J; junction bases unmatched: 11. From germline, CDR1 is MNHNY and CDR2 SVGAGI (reference sequence). The CDR3 region is CASSNSPGTSFYEQYF. In nucleotides, the CDR3 is TGTGCCAGCAGTAATTCACCCGGGACTAGCTTCTACGAGCAGTACTTC.

The chain recombines TRBV28 with TRBJ1-2, with a possible D match to TRBD1 (5 bases). CDR1 is MDHEN, CDR2 SYDVKM, per germline. Trimming took off 2 bases at V and 4 bases at J, with 8 bases between the two ends. This CDR3 contains 13 residues. The CDR3 sequence is CASSLTGPYGYTF. CDR3 DNA sequence: TGTGCCAGCAGTTTAACAGGTCCCTATGGCTACACCTTC.

V and J are TRBV19 and TRBJ1-2, with unresolved D. CDR1 is LNHDA and CDR2 is SQIVND in the germline V gene (reference sequence). V was pared by 1 base and J by 1 base, with 4 bases between. The CDR3 has 13 residues. The CDR3 sequence is CASSIAFNYGYTF. DNA of the CDR3: TGTGCCAGTAGTATAGCTTTTAACTATGGCTACACCTTC.